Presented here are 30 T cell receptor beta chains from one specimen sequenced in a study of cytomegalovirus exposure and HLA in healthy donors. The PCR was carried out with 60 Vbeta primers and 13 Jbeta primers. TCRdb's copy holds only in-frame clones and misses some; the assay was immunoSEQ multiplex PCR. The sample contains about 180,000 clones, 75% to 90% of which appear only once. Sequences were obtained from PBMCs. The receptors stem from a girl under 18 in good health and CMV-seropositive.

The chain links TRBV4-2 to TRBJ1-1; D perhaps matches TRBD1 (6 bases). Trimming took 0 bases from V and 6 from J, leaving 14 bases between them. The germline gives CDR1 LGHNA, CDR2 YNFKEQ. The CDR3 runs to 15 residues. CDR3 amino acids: CASSQEAGDRPEAFF. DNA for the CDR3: TGTGCCAGCAGCCAAGAGGCAGGGGATAGACCTGAAGCTTTCTTT.

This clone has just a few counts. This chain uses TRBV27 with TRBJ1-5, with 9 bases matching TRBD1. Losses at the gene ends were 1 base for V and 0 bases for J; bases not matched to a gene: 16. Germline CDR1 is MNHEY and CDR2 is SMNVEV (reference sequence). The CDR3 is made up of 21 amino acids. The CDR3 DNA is TGTGCCAGCAGTTTATACGGGACAGGGACCCTTCTCCCACTTAGCAATCAGCCCCAGCATTTT. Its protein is CASSLYGTGTLLPLSNQPQHF.

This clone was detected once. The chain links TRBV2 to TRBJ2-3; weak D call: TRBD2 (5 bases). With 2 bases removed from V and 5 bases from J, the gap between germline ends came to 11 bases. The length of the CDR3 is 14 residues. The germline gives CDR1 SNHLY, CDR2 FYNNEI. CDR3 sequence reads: CASSEMGRLDTQYF. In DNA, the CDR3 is TGTGCCAGCAGTGAAATGGGGAGATTAGATACGCAGTATTTT.

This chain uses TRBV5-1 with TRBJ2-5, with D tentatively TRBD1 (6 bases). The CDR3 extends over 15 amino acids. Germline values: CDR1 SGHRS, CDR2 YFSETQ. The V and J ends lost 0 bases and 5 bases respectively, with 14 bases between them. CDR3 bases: TGCGCCAGCAGCTTGGGAGGGGGACCTGGGGAGACCCAGTACTTC. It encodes CASSLGGGPGETQYF.

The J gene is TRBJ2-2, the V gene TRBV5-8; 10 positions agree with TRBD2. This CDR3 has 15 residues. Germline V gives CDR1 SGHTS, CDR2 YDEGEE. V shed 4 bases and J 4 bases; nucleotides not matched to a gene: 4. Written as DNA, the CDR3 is TGTGCCAGCAGCAAGACTAGCGGGTTCACCGGGGAGCTGTTTTTT. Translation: CASSKTSGFTGELFF.

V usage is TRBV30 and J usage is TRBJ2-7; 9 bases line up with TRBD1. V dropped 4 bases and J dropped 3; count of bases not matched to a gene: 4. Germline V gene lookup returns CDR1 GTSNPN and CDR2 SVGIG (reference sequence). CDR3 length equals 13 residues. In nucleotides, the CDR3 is TGTGCCTGGAACAGGGGGCTTAACTACGAGCAGTACTTC. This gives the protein CAWNRGLNYEQYF. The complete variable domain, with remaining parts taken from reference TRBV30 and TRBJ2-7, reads SQTIHQWPATLVQPVGSPLSLECTVEGTSNPNLYWYRQAAGRGLQLLFYSVGIGQISSEVPQNLSASRPQDRQFILSSKKLLLSDSGFYLCAWNRGLNYEQYFGPGTRLTVT.

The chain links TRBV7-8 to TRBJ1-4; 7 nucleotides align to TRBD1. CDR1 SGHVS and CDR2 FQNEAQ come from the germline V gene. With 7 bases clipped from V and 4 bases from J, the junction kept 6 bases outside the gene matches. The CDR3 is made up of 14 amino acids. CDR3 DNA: TGTGCCAGCAATCGGGGACAGAGTAATGAAAAACTGTTTTTT. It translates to CASNRGQSNEKLFF.

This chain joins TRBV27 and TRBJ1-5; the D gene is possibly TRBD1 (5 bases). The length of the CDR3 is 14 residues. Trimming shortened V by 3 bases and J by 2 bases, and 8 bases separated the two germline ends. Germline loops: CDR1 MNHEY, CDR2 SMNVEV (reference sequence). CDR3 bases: TGTGCCAGCAGTTTGTGGGGGGGCAATCAGCCCCAGCATTTT. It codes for CASSLWGGNQPQHF.

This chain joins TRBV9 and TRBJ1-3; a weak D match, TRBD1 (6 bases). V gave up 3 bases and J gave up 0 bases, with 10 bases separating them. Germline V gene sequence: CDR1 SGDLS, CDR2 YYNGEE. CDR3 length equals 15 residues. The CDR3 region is CASSAEGGSGNTIYF. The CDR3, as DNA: TGTGCCAGCAGCGCAGAAGGGGGCTCTGGAAACACCATATATTTT.

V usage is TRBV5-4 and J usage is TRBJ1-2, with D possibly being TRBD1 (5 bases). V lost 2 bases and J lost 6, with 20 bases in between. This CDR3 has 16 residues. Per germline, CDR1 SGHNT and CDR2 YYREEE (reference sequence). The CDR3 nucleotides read TGTGCCAGCAGCTTAGGACAACAAGGGTTTTGGAATGGCTACACCTTC. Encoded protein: CASSLGQQGFWNGYTF.

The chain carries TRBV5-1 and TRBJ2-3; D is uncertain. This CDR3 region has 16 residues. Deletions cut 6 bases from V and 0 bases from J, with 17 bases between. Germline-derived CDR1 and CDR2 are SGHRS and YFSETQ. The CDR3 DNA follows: TGCGCCAGCACCCCGCTAGATTCCGCAAGCACAGATACGCAGTATTTT. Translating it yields CASTPLDSASTDTQYF.

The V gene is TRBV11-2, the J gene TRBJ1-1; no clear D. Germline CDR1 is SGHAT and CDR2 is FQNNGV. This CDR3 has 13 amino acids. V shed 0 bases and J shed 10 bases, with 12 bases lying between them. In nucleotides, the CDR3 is TGTGCCAGCAGCTTAGATCGAGGAGGTTCAGCTTTCTTT. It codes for CASSLDRGGSAFF.

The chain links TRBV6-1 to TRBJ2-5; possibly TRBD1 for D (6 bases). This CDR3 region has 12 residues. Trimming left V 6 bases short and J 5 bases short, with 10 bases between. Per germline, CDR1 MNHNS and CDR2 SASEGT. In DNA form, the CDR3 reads TGTGCCAGCAGGGCAGGGGTCGAGACCCAGTACTTC. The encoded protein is CASRAGVETQYF.

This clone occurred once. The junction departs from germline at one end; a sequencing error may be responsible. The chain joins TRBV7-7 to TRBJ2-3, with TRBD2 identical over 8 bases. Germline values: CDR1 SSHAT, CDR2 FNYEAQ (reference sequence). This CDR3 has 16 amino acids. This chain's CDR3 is CASSLGTGGPTDTQYF. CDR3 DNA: TGTGCTAGCAGCTTAGGGACGGGAGGGCCAACAGATACGCAGTATTTT.

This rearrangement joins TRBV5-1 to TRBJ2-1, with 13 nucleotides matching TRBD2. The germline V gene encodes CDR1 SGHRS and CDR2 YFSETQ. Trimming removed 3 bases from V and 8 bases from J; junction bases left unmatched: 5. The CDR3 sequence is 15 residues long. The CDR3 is CASSYGLAGVYEQFF. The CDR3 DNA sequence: TGCGCCAGCAGCTATGGACTAGCGGGAGTTTATGAGCAGTTCTTC.

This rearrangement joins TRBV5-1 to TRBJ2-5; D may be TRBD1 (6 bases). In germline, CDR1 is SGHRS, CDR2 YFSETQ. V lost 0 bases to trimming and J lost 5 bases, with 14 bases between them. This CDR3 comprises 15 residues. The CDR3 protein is CASSLVQGSSETQYF. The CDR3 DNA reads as TGCGCCAGCAGCTTGGTCCAGGGGTCCTCCGAGACCCAGTACTTC.

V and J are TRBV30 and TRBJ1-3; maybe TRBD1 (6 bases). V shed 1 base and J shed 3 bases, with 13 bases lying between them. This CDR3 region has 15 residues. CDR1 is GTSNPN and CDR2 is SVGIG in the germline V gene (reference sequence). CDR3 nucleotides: TGTGCCTGGAGTGCGATCGGACAGTTTGGAAACACCATATATTTT. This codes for CAWSAIGQFGNTIYF.

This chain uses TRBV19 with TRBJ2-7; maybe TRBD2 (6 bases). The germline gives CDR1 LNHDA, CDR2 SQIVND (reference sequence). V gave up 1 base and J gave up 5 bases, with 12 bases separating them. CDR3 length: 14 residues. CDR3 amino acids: CASSIAGGFNEQYF. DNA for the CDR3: TGTGCCAGTAGTATAGCAGGAGGGTTCAACGAGCAGTACTTC.

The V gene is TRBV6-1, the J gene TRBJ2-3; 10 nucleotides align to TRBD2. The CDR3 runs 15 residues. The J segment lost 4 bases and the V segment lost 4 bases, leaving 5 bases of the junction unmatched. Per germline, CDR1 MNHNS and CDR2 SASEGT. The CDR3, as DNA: TGTGCCAGCAGTGTGGTTAGCGGGGGGCCAGATACGCAGTATTTT. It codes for CASSVVSGGPDTQYF.

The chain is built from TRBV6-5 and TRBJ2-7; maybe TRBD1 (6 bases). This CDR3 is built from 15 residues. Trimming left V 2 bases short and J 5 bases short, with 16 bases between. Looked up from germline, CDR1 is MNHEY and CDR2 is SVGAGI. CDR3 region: CASSYTAPTGNEQYF. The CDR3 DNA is TGTGCCAGCAGTTACACCGCCCCCACAGGGAACGAGCAGTACTTC.

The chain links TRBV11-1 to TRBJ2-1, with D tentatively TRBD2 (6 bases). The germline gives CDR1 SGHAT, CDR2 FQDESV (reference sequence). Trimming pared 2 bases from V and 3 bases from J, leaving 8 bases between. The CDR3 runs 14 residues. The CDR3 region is CASSLLAYYNEQFF. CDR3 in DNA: TGTGCCAGCAGCTTACTAGCGTACTACAATGAGCAGTTCTTC.

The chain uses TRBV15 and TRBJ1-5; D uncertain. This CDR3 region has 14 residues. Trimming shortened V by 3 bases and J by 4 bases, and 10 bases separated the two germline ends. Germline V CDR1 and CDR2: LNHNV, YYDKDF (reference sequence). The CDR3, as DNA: TGTGCCACCAGCAGGGGAGACACGAATCAGCCCCAGCATTTT. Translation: CATSRGDTNQPQHF.

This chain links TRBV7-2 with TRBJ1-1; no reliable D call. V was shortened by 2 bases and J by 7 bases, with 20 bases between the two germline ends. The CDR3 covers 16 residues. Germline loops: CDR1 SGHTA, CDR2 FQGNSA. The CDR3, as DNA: TGTGCCAGCAGCTTAATGCCCCTATCTGGAGAAGATGAAGCTTTCTTT. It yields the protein CASSLMPLSGEDEAFF.

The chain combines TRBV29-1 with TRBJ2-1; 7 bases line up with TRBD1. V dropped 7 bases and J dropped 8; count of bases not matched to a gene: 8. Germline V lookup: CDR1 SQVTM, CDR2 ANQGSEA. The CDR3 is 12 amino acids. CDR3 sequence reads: CSANLQGYEQFF. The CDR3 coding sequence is TGCAGCGCTAACTTACAGGGGTATGAGCAGTTCTTC.

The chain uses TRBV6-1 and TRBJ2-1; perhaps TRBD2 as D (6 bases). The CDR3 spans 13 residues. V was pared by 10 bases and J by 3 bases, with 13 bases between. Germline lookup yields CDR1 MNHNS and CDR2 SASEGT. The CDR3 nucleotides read TGTGCCACCAGAGGGGACTTCTACAATGAGCAGTTCTTC. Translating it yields CATRGDFYNEQFF.

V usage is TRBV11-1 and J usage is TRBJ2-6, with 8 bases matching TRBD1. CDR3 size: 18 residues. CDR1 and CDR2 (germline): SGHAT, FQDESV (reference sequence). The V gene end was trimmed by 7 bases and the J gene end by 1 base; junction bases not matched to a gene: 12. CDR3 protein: CASKTSRTGSSGANVLTF. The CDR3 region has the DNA TGTGCCAGCAAGACTTCTAGGACAGGGTCGTCTGGGGCCAACGTCCTGACTTTC.

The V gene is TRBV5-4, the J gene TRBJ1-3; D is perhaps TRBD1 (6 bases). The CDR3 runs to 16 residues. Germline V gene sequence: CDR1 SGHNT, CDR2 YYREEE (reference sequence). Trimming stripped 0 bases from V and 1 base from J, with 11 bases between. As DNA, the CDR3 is TGTGCCAGCAGCTTGGAAGGGGGGGGATCTGGAAACACCATATATTTT. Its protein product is CASSLEGGGSGNTIYF.

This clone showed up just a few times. The CDR3 is CASRQGLAGASGELFF. For the CDR3, the DNA is TGTGCCAGCAGACAAGGACTAGCGGGAGCCTCCGGGGAGCTGTTTTTT. V is TRBV7-7 and J is TRBJ2-2, with TRBD2 identical over 13 bases. Unmatched junction bases numbered 7, after V lost 6 bases and J lost 6 bases. Germline CDR1 and CDR2: SSHAT and FNYEAQ (reference sequence). The length of the CDR3 is 16 residues.

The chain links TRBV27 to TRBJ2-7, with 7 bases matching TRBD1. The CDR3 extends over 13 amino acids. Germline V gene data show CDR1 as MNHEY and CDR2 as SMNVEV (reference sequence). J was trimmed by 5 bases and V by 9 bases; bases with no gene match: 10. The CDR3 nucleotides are TGTGCCAGTCGACAGGGTGTAGTCGACGAGCAGTACTTC. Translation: CASRQGVVDEQYF.

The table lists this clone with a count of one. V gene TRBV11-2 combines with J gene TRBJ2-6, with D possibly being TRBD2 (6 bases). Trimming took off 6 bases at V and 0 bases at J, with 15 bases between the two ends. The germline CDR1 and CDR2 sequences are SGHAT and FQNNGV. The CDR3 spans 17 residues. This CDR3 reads CASSVGRPTSGANVLTF. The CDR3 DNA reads TGTGCCAGCAGTGTTGGGAGGCCTACCTCTGGGGCCAACGTCCTGACTTTC.